These 19 T cell receptor beta chains share one sample of origin, sequenced in a study of beta chain features in type 1 diabetes. Since all of the isolated RNA was reverse transcribed, expressed TCRB transcripts were what got sequenced. Generated by immunoSEQ multiplex PCR, the TCRdb table keeps only in-frame clones and is missing some. The data show about 900,000 clones, roughly 15% seen once. Material for sequencing was naive CD4+ T cells from blood. The receptors were sampled from a woman aged 18-30 years in good health.

This clone has more than one count but fewer than ten. This rearrangement joins TRBV6-6 to TRBJ2-2; tentative D call: TRBD2 (5 bases). Trimming took 6 bases from V and 2 from J, leaving 13 bases between them. Germline V CDR1 and CDR2: MNHNY, SVGAGI (reference sequence). This CDR3 contains 15 residues. The CDR3 loop is CASRIPGINTGELFF. In DNA form, the CDR3 reads TGTGCCAGCAGAATCCCGGGAATAAACACCGGGGAGCTGTTTTTT.

This chain links TRBV5-6 with TRBJ2-1; 7 bases fit TRBD1. The CDR3 is made up of 16 amino acids. The V gene's germline CDR1 is SGHDT and CDR2 YYEEEE. J was trimmed by 3 bases and V by 4 bases; bases with no gene match: 10. The DNA of the CDR3 is TGTGCCAGCAGCGGAAACAGGGGCCCCGTCTACAATGAGCAGTTCTTC. Translation gives CASSGNRGPVYNEQFF.

In this sample, this clone turned up a few times. The chain has TRBV7-2 and TRBJ1-5; D is possibly TRBD1 (6 bases). Germline CDR1 and CDR2: SGHTA and FQGNSA. V was trimmed by 4 bases and J by 4 bases, leaving 11 bases between them. The length of the CDR3 is 14 residues. CDR3 DNA: TGTGCCAGCAGCTGGCAGGGGCCGAATCAGCCCCAGCATTTT. Residues: CASSWQGPNQPQHF.

The V call is TRBV5-1, the J call TRBJ2-1, with 12 bases fitting TRBD2. Germline CDR1 reads SGHRS; CDR2 reads YFSETQ. The CDR3 sequence is 19 residues long. Trimming removed 4 bases from V and 7 bases from J; junction bases left unmatched: 18. DNA for the CDR3: TGCGCCAGCAGCCGGACTAGCGGGACCACAGCCAGGGGGCGGAATGAGCAGTTCTTC. Protein product: CASSRTSGTTARGRNEQFF.

In this sample, this clone turned up a few times. The same CDR3 can be traced to other DNA sequences in this sample. This rearrangement joins TRBV7-9 to TRBJ1-4; a possible D gene is TRBD1 (5 bases). The CDR3 consists of 15 residues. V was cut by 1 base and J by 2 bases, with 8 bases left in between. The germline V gene encodes CDR1 SEHNR and CDR2 FQNEAQ (reference sequence). In DNA form, the CDR3 reads TGTGCCAGCAGCTTAGGGGGGACGACTAATGAAAAACTGTTTTTT. This sequence encodes CASSLGGTTNEKLFF.

This chain joins TRBV29-1 and TRBJ1-1; D remains unclear. The ends were cut back, 5 bases at V and 6 bases at J, with 13 bases in the middle. The V gene's germline CDR1 is SQVTM and CDR2 ANQGSEA. The CDR3 runs to 12 residues. Written as DNA, the CDR3 is TGCAGCGTTCTCAGGTATGACGCTGAAGCTTTCTTT. Translation gives CSVLRYDAEAFF. Supplemented by reference TRBV29-1 and TRBJ1-1, the full variable domain reads SAVISQKPSRDICQRGTSLTIQCQVDSQVTMMFWYRQQPGQSLTLIATANQGSEATYESGFVIDKFPISRPNLTFSTLTVSNMSPEDSSIYLCSVLRYDAEAFFGQGTRLTVV.

The rearrangement joins TRBV27 to TRBJ1-2; D remains unclear. V lost 7 bases, J lost 4 bases, and 13 bases lay in between. This CDR3 contains 13 residues. Germline V gene lookup returns CDR1 MNHEY and CDR2 SMNVEV (reference sequence). In nucleotides, the CDR3 is TGTGCCAGCAAGGGAAACGGACCCTATGGCTACACCTTC. This encodes CASKGNGPYGYTF.

The CDR3 is CATSRYDSSDTQYF. The CDR3 DNA reads TGTGCCACCAGCAGATATGACAGTTCAGATACGCAGTATTTT. The genes are TRBV15 and TRBJ2-3; D is possibly TRBD1 (5 bases). The V end lost 2 bases, the J end lost 4 bases, and 10 bases lay between the germline ends. CDR1 and CDR2 from the germline V gene are LNHNV and YYDKDF (reference sequence). This CDR3 contains 14 residues.

V gene TRBV5-1 combines with J gene TRBJ2-5; TRBD2 might be the D (5 bases). Germline CDR1 SGHRS, CDR2 YFSETQ. V dropped 7 bases and J dropped 2 bases, with 12 bases sitting between them. CDR3 size: 13 residues. CDR3 DNA sequence: TGCGCCAGCCGAGGGTCACAACAAGAGACCCAGTACTTC. This sequence encodes CASRGSQQETQYF.

This clone was detected only a few times. Written as DNA, the CDR3 is TGTGCCAGCAGAGGACAGGGGACCGCTTTCTTT. Translated, it gives CASRGQGTAFF. This rearrangement joins TRBV6-5 to TRBJ1-1, with 9 bases matching TRBD1. V trimming: 6 bases; J trimming: 11 bases; junction bases outside the gene matches: 4. The CDR3 extends over 11 amino acids. Germline values: CDR1 MNHEY, CDR2 SVGAGI.

V and J are TRBV28 and TRBJ2-7; 11 bases are a match to TRBD1. Germline values: CDR1 MDHEN, CDR2 SYDVKM. This CDR3 has 16 amino acids. After removal of 0 bases from V and 5 bases from J, the junction contained 6 bases not matched to a gene. The CDR3 sequence is CASSLWDRGLFDEQYF. CDR3 coding DNA: TGTGCCAGCAGTTTATGGGACAGGGGGCTTTTTGACGAGCAGTACTTC. The whole variable domain, remainder taken from reference TRBV28 and TRBJ2-7, is DVKVTQSSRYLVKRTGEKVFLECVQDMDHENMFWYRQDPGLGLRLIYFSYDVKMKEKGDIPEGYSVSREKKERFSLILESASTNQTSMYLCASSLWDRGLFDEQYFGPGTRLTVT.

The J gene is TRBJ2-7, the V gene TRBV28; TRBD1 matches at 7 bases. CDR1 and CDR2 from the germline V gene are MDHEN and SYDVKM. The CDR3 is made up of 13 amino acids. Germline trimming cut 7 bases from V and 6 bases from J; bases unmatched to any gene: 9. The CDR3 nucleotides read TGTGCCAGCACCCCGGCCGCAGGGGGCGAGCAGTACTTC. Protein sequence: CASTPAAGGEQYF.

The chain uses TRBV19 and TRBJ2-4; 10 bases line up with TRBD2. V dropped 7 bases and J dropped 7; count of bases not matched to a gene: 10. The CDR3 consists of 15 residues. CDR1 LNHDA and CDR2 SQIVND come from the germline V gene (reference sequence). CDR3 sequence: CASMKAGAGGNIQYF. DNA for the CDR3: TGTGCCAGTATGAAGGCGGGAGCGGGAGGGAACATTCAGTACTTC.

This clone has a handful of counts. The chain couples TRBV5-6 to TRBJ2-7; D possibly corresponds to TRBD1 (6 bases). From germline, CDR1 is SGHDT and CDR2 YYEEEE. The V gene lost 2 bases and the J gene lost 0 bases, with 12 bases spanning the gap. CDR3 length equals 15 residues. CDR3 region: CASSFIDRRSYEQYF. CDR3 coding DNA: TGTGCCAGCAGCTTCATCGACAGGCGCTCCTACGAGCAGTACTTC.

The chain joins TRBV18 to TRBJ2-7, with a tentative D call TRBD1 (5 bases). The CDR3 spans 18 residues. Trimming cost V 6 bases and J 0 bases, with 24 bases left between them. Germline CDR1 is KGHSH and CDR2 is LQKENI. CDR3 DNA sequence: TGTGCCAGCTCTACCACAGAGGTGGGGCCGGGCGGCTCCTACGAGCAGTACTTC. Its translation: CASSTTEVGPGGSYEQYF.

The genes are TRBV28 and TRBJ2-1, with 11 nucleotides matching TRBD2. CDR1 is MDHEN and CDR2 is SYDVKM in the germline V gene. Unmatched junction bases numbered 8, after V lost 6 bases and J lost 7 bases. CDR3 length: 15 amino acids. Here the CDR3 reads CASRTWASGRNEQFF. CDR3 DNA: TGTGCCAGCAGGACTTGGGCTAGCGGGAGGAATGAGCAGTTCTTC.

The gene calls are TRBV7-2 and TRBJ1-5; D is unresolved. CDR3 length: 14 residues. CDR1 is SGHTA and CDR2 is FQGNSA in the germline V gene. V gave up 1 base and J gave up 6 bases, with 10 bases separating them. The CDR3 is CASSLGNYGQPQHF. Written as DNA, the CDR3 is TGTGCCAGCAGCTTAGGGAACTACGGTCAGCCCCAGCATTTT.

This clone came up a few times. The chain carries TRBV2 and TRBJ1-1; 7 nucleotides line up with TRBD1. CDR1 and CDR2 from the germline V gene are SNHLY and FYNNEI. The CDR3 is 16 residues long. With V trimmed by 4 bases and J by 5 bases, 13 bases remained unmatched. CDR3: CASSGRRGNRGTEAFF. Here the CDR3 DNA reads TGTGCCAGCAGTGGAAGGAGGGGGAACAGGGGAACTGAAGCTTTCTTT. The full variable domain, rest sourced from reference TRBV2 and TRBJ1-1, is EPEVTQTPSHQVTQMGQEVILRCVPISNHLYFYWYRQILGQKVEFLVSFYNNEISEKSEIFDDQFSVERPDGSNFTLKIRSTKLEDSAMYFCASSGRRGNRGTEAFFGQGTRLTVV.

This clone appeared a few times. This rearrangement joins TRBV18 to TRBJ1-5; 8 bases are a match to TRBD1. The germline CDR1 and CDR2 sequences are KGHSH and LQKENI. The length of the CDR3 is 14 residues. J gave up 4 bases and V 4 bases, and 3 bases lay outside the gene matches. The CDR3: CASSQDRANQPQHF. The CDR3 coding sequence is TGTGCCAGCTCACAGGACAGGGCGAATCAGCCCCAGCATTTT.